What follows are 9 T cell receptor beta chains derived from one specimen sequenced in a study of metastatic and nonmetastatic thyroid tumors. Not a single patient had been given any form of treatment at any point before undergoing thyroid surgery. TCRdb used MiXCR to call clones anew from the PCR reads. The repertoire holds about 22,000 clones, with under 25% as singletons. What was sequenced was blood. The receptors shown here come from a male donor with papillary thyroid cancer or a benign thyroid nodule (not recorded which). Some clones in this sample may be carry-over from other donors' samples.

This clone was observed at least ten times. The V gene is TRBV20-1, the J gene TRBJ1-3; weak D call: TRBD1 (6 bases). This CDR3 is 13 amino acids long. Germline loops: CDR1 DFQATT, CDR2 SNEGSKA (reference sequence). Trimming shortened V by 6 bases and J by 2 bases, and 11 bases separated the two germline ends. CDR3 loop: CSASDSAGNTIYF. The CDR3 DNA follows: TGCAGTGCCTCGGACAGCGCTGGAAACACCATATATTTT.

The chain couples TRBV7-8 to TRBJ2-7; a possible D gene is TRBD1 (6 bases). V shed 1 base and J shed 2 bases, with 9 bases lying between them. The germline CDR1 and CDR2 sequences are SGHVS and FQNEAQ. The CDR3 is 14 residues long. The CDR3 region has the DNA TGTGCCAGCAGCTTAGACAGGGCCGCCTACGAGCAGTACTTC. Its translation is CASSLDRAAYEQYF.

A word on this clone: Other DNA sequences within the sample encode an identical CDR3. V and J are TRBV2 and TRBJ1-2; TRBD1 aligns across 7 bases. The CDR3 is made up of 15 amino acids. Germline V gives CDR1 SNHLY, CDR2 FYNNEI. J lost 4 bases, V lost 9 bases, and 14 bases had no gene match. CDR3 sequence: CASSEGGGMGYGYTF. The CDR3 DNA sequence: TGTGCCAGTAGCGAAGGGGGCGGCATGGGCTATGGCTACACCTTC.

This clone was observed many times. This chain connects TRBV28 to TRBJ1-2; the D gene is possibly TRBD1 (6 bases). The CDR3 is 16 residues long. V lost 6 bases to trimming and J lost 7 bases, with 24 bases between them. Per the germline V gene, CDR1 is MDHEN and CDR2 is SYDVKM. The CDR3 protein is CASSTPDRQVGFGYTF. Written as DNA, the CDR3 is TGTGCCAGCAGCACCCCTGACAGACAGGTGGGGTTTGGCTACACCTTC.

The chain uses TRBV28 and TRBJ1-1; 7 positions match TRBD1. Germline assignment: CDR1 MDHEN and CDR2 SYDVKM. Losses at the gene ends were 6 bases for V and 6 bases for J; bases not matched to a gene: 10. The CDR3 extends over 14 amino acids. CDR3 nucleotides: TGTGCCAGCAGCCTTCTAGGGGGCGCGTCTGAAGCTTTCTTT. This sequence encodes CASSLLGGASEAFF.

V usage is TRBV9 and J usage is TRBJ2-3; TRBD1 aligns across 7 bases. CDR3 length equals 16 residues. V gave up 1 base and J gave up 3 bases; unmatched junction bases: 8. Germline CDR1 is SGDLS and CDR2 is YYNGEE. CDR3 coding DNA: TGTGCCAGCAGCGTAACCCTGAACAGGGGAACAGATACGCAGTATTTT. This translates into CASSVTLNRGTDTQYF.

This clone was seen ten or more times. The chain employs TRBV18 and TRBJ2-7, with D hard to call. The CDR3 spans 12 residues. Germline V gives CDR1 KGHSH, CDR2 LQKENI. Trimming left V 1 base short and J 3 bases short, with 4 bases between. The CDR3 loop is CASSPRNYEQYF. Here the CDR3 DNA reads TGTGCCAGCTCACCACGTAACTACGAGCAGTACTTC.

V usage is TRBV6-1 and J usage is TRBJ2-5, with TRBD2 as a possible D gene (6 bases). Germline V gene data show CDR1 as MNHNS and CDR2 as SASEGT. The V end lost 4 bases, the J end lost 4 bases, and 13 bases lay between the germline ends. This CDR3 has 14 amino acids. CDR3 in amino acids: CASSATTGGETQYF. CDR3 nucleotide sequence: TGTGCCAGCAGTGCGACGACCGGGGGAGAGACCCAGTACTTC.

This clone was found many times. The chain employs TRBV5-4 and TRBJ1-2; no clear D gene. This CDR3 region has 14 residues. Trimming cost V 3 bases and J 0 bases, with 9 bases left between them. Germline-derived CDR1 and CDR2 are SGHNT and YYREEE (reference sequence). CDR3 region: CASSSPGTNYGYTF. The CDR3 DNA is TGTGCCAGCAGCTCTCCGGGGACTAACTATGGCTACACCTTC.